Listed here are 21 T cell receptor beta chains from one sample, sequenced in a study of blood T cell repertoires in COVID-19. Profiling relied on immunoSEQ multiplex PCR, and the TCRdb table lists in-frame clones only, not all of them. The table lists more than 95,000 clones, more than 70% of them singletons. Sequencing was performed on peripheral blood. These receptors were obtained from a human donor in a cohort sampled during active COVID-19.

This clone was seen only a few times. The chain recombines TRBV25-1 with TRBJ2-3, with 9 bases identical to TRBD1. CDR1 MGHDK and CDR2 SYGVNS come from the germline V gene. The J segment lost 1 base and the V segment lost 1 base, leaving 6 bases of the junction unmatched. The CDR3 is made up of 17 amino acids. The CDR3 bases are TGTGCCAGCAGTGAATCATCCAGGGACAGGGGCACAGATACGCAGTATTTT. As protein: CASSESSRDRGTDTQYF.

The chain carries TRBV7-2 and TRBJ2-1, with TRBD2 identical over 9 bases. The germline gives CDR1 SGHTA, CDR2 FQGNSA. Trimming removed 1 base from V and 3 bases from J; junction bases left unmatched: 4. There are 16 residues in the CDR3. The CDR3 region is CASSLVGSGSYNEQFF. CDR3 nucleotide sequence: TGTGCCAGCAGCTTAGTGGGTAGCGGGAGCTACAATGAGCAGTTCTTC.

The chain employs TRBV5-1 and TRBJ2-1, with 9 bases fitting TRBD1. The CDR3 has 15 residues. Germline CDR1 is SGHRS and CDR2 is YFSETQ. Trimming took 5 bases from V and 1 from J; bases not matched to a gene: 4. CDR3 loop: CASRAGTGSYNEQFF. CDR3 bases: TGCGCCAGCAGGGCCGGGACAGGGTCCTACAATGAGCAGTTCTTC.

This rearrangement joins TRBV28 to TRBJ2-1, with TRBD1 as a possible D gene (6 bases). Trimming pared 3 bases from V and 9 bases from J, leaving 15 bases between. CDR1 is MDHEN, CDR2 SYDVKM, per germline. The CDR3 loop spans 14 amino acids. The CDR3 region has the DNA TGTGCCAGCAGTTTGCAGGGGTCGGGACGTGAGCAGTTCTTC. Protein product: CASSLQGSGREQFF.

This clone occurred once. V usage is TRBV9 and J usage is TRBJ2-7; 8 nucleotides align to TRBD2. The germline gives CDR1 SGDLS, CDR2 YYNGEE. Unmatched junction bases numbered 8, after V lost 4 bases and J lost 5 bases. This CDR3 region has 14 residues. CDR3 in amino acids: CASSPWTSTNEQYF. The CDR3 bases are TGTGCCAGCAGCCCTTGGACTAGCACAAACGAGCAGTACTTC.

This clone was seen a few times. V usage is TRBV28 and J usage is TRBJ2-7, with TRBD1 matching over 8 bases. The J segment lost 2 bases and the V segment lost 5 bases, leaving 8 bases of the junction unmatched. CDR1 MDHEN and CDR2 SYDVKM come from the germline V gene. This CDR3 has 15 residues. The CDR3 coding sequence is TGTGCCAGCAGTGGAGACAGGGGACCCCCCTACGAGCAGTACTTC. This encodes CASSGDRGPPYEQYF.

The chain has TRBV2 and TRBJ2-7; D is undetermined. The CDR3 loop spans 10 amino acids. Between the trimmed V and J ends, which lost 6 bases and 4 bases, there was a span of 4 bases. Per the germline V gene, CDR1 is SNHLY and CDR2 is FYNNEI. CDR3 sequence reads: CASRTYEQYF. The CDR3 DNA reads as TGTGCCAGCAGGACATACGAGCAGTACTTC.

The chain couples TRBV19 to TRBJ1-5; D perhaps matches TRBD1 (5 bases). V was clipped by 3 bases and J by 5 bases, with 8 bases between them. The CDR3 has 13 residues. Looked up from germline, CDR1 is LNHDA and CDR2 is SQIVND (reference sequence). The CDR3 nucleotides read TGTGCCAGTAGTATGGGGCCAGATCAGCCCCAGCATTTT. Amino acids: CASSMGPDQPQHF. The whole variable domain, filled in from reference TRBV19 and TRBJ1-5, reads DGGITQSPKYLFRKEGQNVTLSCEQNLNHDAMYWYRQDPGQGLRLIYYSQIVNDFQKGDIAEGYSVSREKKESFPLTVTSAQKNPTAFYLCASSMGPDQPQHFGDGTRLSIL.

CDR3 DNA sequence: TGTGCCAGCAGTTACTCGAACAGGGGGGCAGATACGCAGTATTTT. Residues: CASSYSNRGADTQYF. The V and J genes are TRBV6-5 and TRBJ2-3; TRBD1 matches at 8 bases. The CDR3 spans 15 residues. CDR1 MNHEY and CDR2 SVGAGI come from the germline V gene. V trimming: 0 bases; J trimming: 4 bases; junction bases outside the gene matches: 3.

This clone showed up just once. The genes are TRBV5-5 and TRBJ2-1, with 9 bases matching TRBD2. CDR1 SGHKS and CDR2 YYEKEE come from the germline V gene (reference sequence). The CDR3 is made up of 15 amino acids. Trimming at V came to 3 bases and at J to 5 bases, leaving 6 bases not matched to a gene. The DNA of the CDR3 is TGTGCCAGCAGCTACTCTAGCGGGGTTAACAATGAGCAGTTCTTC. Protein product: CASSYSSGVNNEQFF.

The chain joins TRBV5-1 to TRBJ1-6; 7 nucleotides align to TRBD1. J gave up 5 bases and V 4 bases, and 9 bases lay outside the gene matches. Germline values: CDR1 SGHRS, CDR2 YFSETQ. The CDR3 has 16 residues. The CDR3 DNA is TGCGCCAGCAGCGCGACAGGGAACTCGGATAATTCACCCCTCCACTTT. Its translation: CASSATGNSDNSPLHF.

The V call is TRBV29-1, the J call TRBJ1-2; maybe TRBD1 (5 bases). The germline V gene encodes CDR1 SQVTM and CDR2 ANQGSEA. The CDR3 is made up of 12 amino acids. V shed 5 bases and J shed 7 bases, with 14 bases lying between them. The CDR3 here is CSVITGPIGYTF. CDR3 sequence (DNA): TGCAGCGTTATCACAGGTCCAATTGGCTACACCTTC.

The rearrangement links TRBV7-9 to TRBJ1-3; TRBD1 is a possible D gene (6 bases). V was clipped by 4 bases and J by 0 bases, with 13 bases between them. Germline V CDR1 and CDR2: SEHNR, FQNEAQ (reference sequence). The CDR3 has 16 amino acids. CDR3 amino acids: CASSSNEGGSGNTIYF. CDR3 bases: TGTGCCAGCAGCTCCAATGAAGGGGGCTCTGGAAACACCATATATTTT.

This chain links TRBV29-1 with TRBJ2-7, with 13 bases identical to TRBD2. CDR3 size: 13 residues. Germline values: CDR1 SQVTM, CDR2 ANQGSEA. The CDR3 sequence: CRGTSGRAYEQYF. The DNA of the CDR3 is TGCAGGGGTACTAGCGGGAGGGCCTACGAGCAGTACTTC.

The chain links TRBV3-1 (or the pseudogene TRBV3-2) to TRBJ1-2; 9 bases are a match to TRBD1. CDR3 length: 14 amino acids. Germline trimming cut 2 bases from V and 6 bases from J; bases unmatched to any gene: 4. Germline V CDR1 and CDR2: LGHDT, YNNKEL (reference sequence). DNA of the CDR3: TGTGCCAGCAGCCAACTGGACAGGGGAAATGGCTACACCTTC. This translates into CASSQLDRGNGYTF.

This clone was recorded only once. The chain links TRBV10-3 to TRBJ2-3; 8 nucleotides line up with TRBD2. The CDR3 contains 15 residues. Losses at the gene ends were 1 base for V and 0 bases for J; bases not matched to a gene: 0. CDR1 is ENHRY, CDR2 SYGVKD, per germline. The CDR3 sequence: CAISELAGSTDTQYF. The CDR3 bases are TGTGCCATCAGTGAGTTAGCGGGGAGCACAGATACGCAGTATTTT.

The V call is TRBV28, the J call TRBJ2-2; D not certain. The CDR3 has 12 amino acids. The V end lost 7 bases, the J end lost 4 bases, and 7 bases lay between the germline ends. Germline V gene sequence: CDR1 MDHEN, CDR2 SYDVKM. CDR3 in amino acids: CASTSSTGELFF. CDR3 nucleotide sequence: TGTGCCAGCACATCCAGCACCGGGGAGCTGTTTTTT.

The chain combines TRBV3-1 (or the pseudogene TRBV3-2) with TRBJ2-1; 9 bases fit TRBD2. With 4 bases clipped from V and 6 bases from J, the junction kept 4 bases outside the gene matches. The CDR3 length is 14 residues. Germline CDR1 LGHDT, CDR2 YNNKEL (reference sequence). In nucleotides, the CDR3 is TGTGCCAGCAGCCTAGCGGGAGATGGCAATGAGCAGTTCTTC. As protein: CASSLAGDGNEQFF.

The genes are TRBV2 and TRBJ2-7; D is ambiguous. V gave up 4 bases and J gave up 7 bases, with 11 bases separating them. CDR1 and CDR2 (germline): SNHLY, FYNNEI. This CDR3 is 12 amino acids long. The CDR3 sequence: CASSGAPLEQYF. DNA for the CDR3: TGTGCCAGCAGTGGGGCACCCTTAGAGCAGTACTTC. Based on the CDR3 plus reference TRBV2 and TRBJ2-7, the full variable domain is EPEVTQTPSHQVTQMGQEVILRCVPISNHLYFYWYRQILGQKVEFLVSFYNNEISEKSEIFDDQFSVERPDGSNFTLKIRSTKLEDSAMYFCASSGAPLEQYFGPGTRLTVT.

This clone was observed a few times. CDR3 protein: CASSKYTGAHYNEQFF. The CDR3, as DNA: TGTGCCAGCAGTAAGTACACAGGGGCTCACTACAATGAGCAGTTCTTC. The J gene is TRBJ2-1, the V gene TRBV28, with TRBD1 identical over 7 bases. The V segment lost 5 bases and the J segment 3 bases; nucleotides outside the gene matches: 10. CDR1 is MDHEN and CDR2 is SYDVKM in the germline V gene. The CDR3 has 16 amino acids. Supplemented by reference TRBV28 and TRBJ2-1, the full variable domain reads DVKVTQSSRYLVKRTGEKVFLECVQDMDHENMFWYRQDPGLGLRLIYFSYDVKMKEKGDIPEGYSVSREKKERFSLILESASTNQTSMYLCASSKYTGAHYNEQFFGPGTRLTVL.

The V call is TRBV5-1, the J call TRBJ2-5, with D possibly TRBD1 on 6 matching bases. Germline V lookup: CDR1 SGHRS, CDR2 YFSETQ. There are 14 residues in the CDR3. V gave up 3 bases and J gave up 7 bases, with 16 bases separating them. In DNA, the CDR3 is TGCGCCAGCAGCTCCGGACCAGCAGGGGTGACCCAGTACTTC. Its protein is CASSSGPAGVTQYF.